What follows are 15 T cell receptor beta chains derived from one specimen sequenced in a study of blood T cell repertoires in COVID-19. TCRdb keeps only in-frame clones here, not all; method: immunoSEQ multiplex PCR. The data show 120,000 or so clones, over 55% seen once. The material sequenced was peripheral blood. These TCRs come from a woman in her seventies with acute or convalescent COVID-19.

This clone showed up just once. This chain links TRBV2 with TRBJ2-7; tentatively, D is TRBD1 (6 bases). V was cut by 4 bases and J by 5 bases, with 12 bases left in between. CDR1 is SNHLY, CDR2 FYNNEI, per germline. The CDR3 is 13 amino acids. The chain's CDR3 is CASSGSGGNEQYF. The CDR3 DNA is TGTGCCAGCAGTGGATCTGGGGGCAACGAGCAGTACTTC.

The chain is built from TRBV7-2 and TRBJ1-5, with D perhaps TRBD1 (6 bases). V shed 2 bases and J shed 0 bases, with 11 bases lying between them. The CDR3 loop spans 16 amino acids. Germline values: CDR1 SGHTA, CDR2 FQGNSA. The CDR3 region has the DNA TGTGCCAGCAGCTTACAGGGGTGGAATAGCAATCAGCCCCAGCATTTT. It specifies CASSLQGWNSNQPQHF.

The chain carries TRBV6-5 and TRBJ2-7; 10 nucleotides align to TRBD1. The CDR3 has 14 residues. The germline V gene encodes CDR1 MNHEY and CDR2 SVGAGI. The J segment lost 3 bases and the V segment lost 7 bases, leaving 6 bases of the junction unmatched. CDR3 DNA sequence: TGTGCCAGCAATCCGGGACAGGGGAACTACGAGCAGTACTTC. Protein sequence: CASNPGQGNYEQYF.

This clone showed up just a few times. The chain has TRBV5-1 and TRBJ2-3; 11 positions match TRBD2. Germline V gene lookup returns CDR1 SGHRS and CDR2 YFSETQ. Unmatched junction bases numbered 4, after V lost 2 bases and J lost 2 bases. This CDR3 has 16 amino acids. Here the CDR3 DNA reads TGCGCCAGCAGCTTTTTAGCGGGAGGGAACACAGATACGCAGTATTTT. Amino acids: CASSFLAGGNTDTQYF.

The chain's CDR3 is CASKVRGLYGYTF. In DNA, the CDR3 is TGTGCCAGCAAGGTCAGGGGTTTATATGGCTACACCTTC. The chain is built from TRBV28 and TRBJ1-2, with a possible D match to TRBD1 (6 bases). CDR1 and CDR2 from the germline V gene are MDHEN and SYDVKM. V lost 7 bases and J 5 bases, leaving 14 bases between the germline ends. The CDR3 has 13 residues.

This chain joins TRBV19 and TRBJ1-1; D unresolved. The CDR3 is made up of 15 amino acids. V was clipped by 0 bases and J by 3 bases, with 11 bases between them. Germline CDR1 LNHDA, CDR2 SQIVND (reference sequence). CDR3 in DNA: TGTGCCAGTAGTATAGATTCAAGCGGGCACACTGAAGCTTTCTTT. Translation: CASSIDSSGHTEAFF.

This clone was seen once. The chain uses TRBV2 and TRBJ2-5; D may be TRBD1 (5 bases). CDR1 and CDR2 (germline): SNHLY, FYNNEI. V gave up 6 bases and J gave up 3 bases, with 11 bases separating them. The CDR3 consists of 13 residues. CDR3 nucleotides: TGTGCCAGCAGCGCCGACAGTGAAGAGACCCAGTACTTC. Protein product: CASSADSEETQYF.

The V and J genes are TRBV6-5 and TRBJ2-7, with D tentatively TRBD1 (5 bases). CDR3 length: 14 residues. With 2 bases removed from V and 9 bases from J, the gap between germline ends came to 17 bases. The V gene's germline CDR1 is MNHEY and CDR2 SVGAGI. The CDR3 DNA reads as TGTGCCAGCAGTTACCTCCCGGACACTCGTAGGCAGTACTTC. It specifies CASSYLPDTRRQYF.

This chain uses TRBV27 with TRBJ2-7, with a possible D match to TRBD2 (6 bases). The CDR3 is 13 residues long. The V and J ends lost 6 bases and 1 base respectively, with 10 bases between them. CDR1 is MNHEY, CDR2 SMNVEV, per germline (reference sequence). In nucleotides, the CDR3 is TGTGCCAGCAGGGGACTGCCTTCCTACGAGCAGTACTTC. Protein product: CASRGLPSYEQYF.

The chain carries TRBV5-1 and TRBJ1-1; no firm D call. Germline values: CDR1 SGHRS, CDR2 YFSETQ. CDR3 length: 16 amino acids. Trimming removed 1 base at V and 2 bases at J, with 15 bases between. The CDR3: CASSLSGNERNTEAFF. In DNA, the CDR3 is TGCGCCAGCAGCTTGTCAGGAAACGAAAGAAACACTGAAGCTTTCTTT.

The chain has TRBV14 and TRBJ2-7; D call uncertain. Trimming stripped 2 bases from V and 2 bases from J, with 7 bases between. The CDR3 extends over 13 amino acids. Germline-derived CDR1 and CDR2 are SGHDN and FVKESK. DNA for the CDR3: TGTGCCAGCAGCCAATCGAGCGCCTACGAGCAGTACTTC. It specifies CASSQSSAYEQYF.

This clone was seen a handful of times. CDR3 nucleotide sequence: TGTGCCAGCAGCCTGAGCGAGGATGGCTACACCTTC. Its translation is CASSLSEDGYTF. The J gene is TRBJ1-2, the V gene TRBV7-9; D uncertain. From germline, CDR1 is SEHNR and CDR2 FQNEAQ (reference sequence). This CDR3 has 12 amino acids. V was clipped by 5 bases and J by 6 bases, with 10 bases between them.

This rearrangement joins TRBV29-1 to TRBJ1-2; 7 bases map to TRBD1. CDR1 SQVTM and CDR2 ANQGSEA come from the germline V gene. The V gene end was trimmed by 7 bases and the J gene end by 4 bases; junction bases not matched to a gene: 9. The CDR3 extends over 13 amino acids. CDR3 residues: CSAQARGTYGYTF. The DNA of the CDR3 is TGCAGCGCTCAGGCCAGGGGGACCTATGGCTACACCTTC.

The rearrangement joins TRBV30 to TRBJ1-1; no reliable D call. Germline loops: CDR1 GTSNPN, CDR2 SVGIG (reference sequence). Trimming removed 7 bases from V and 1 base from J, with 16 bases in between. The length of the CDR3 is 14 residues. Here the CDR3 reads CAYLRGYPNTEAFF. CDR3 bases: TGTGCCTACCTAAGAGGATACCCGAACACTGAAGCTTTCTTT.

This rearrangement joins TRBV29-1 to TRBJ2-5; TRBD1 matches at 10 bases. Trimming removed 4 bases from V and 5 bases from J; junction bases left unmatched: 4. The germline V gene encodes CDR1 SQVTM and CDR2 ANQGSEA. CDR3 size: 13 residues. The CDR3 DNA sequence: TGCAGCGTTGGACAGGGGGCCGGGGAGACCCAGTACTTC. Translating gives CSVGQGAGETQYF.